Listed here is a single T cell receptor (beta chain). Its specificity is unknown. UMI labels and 5' RACE were used to prepare the TRB cDNA libraries. Following a re-call of the 5' RACE reads, TCRdb has one entry per CDR3 protein and lacks DNA. The table gives roughly 120,000 distinct CDR3 sequences; the top ten clones make up roughly 0.62% of it. From germline, CDR1 is SQVTM and CDR2 ANQGSEA. The CDR3 spans 14 residues. The source of the sample is a study of CXCR3-negative and CXCR3-positive naive CD8 T cells. Study conclusions and caveats: The TRB CDR3s that CXCR3-positive naive cells carried were more hydrophobic than those of CXCR3-negative naive cells.

This clonotype was sampled from a human donor in good health. Some clones in this sample may be carry-over from other donors' samples. The chain is built from TRBV29-1 and TRBJ2-2; absent DNA, TCRdb's TRBD1 call cannot be checked. The material sequenced was naive CXCR3+ CD8+ T cells from blood. Subset denoted: CD45RO-CCR7+CD27+CD95- naive CD8+ T cells expressing CXCR3 (TNR3+). CDR3 amino acids: CSVPGTGTAGELFF.